These T cell receptor beta chains were read from a single sample in a study of neoadjuvant anti-PD-1 for oral cavity cancer. The assay was immunoSEQ multiplex PCR, and TCRdb's table has in-frame clones only and misses some. The profile shows roughly 36,000 clones, around 40% of them singletons. The sample in question was tumor tissue, obtained after nivolumab (anti-PD-1) treatment. The receptors were sampled from a person aged 35-79 years with oral cavity squamous cell carcinoma. Each CDR3 is given with its conserved first and last residue. A D gene is named only where the DNA matches it firmly. Rows give clone size only sometimes, using once, few, many, or a class for an expanded clone.

v_call	d_call	j_call	clone_size	cdr3_aa	cdr3_nt
TRBV5-1	TRBD1	TRBJ1-2	NA	CASSPDRGPIYGYTF	TGCGCCAGCAGCCCGGACAGGGGACCCATCTATGGCTACACCTTC
TRBV21-1	NA	TRBJ1-2	few	CASSTGRVGYTF	TGTGCCAGCAGTACAGGGAGGGTGGGCTACACCTTC
TRBV28	NA	TRBJ2-2	few	CASSFGGADTGELFF	TGTGCCAGCAGTTTTGGGGGCGCCGACACCGGGGAGCTGTTTTTT
TRBV2	NA	TRBJ1-1	few	CASSEWLGSTEAFF	TGTGCCAGCAGTGAGTGGCTGGGGTCCACTGAAGCTTTCTTT
TRBV29-1	TRBD2	TRBJ2-7	few	CSVGREYEQYF	TGCAGCGTTGGGCGGGAGTACGAGCAGTACTTC
TRBV7-9	NA	TRBJ2-3	many	CASSARDQASRDTQYF	TGTGCCAGCAGCGCTAGGGACCAAGCGTCTCGGGATACGCAGTATTTT
TRBV6-6	NA	TRBJ2-1	many	CASSYNGIYEQFF	TGTGCCAGCAGTTATAACGGGATCTATGAGCAGTTCTTC
TRBV4-1	TRBD2	TRBJ2-1	NA	CASSQGTSGGASYNEQFF	TGCGCCAGCAGCCAAGGTACTAGCGGGGGGGCCTCCTACAATGAGCAGTTCTTC
TRBV2	NA	TRBJ2-7	NA	CASSANYEQYF	TGTGCCAGCAGTGCGAACTACGAGCAGTACTTC
TRBV20-1	TRBD1	TRBJ2-7	NA	CSAPDRGKKYF	TGCAGTGCCCCCGACAGGGGGAAGAAGTACTTC
TRBV15	TRBD2	TRBJ2-7	NA	CATSRGALGLAGNYEQYF	TGTGCCACCAGCAGAGGGGCCTTGGGGCTAGCGGGAAACTACGAGCAGTACTTC
TRBV2	NA	TRBJ2-7	many	CASQKQTGGNEQYF	TGTGCCAGCCAAAAGCAGACAGGCGGCAACGAGCAGTACTTC
TRBV6-1	NA	TRBJ1-1	NA	CASSSGTEAFF	TGTGCCAGCTCTAGTGGCACTGAAGCTTTCTTT
TRBV27	NA	TRBJ2-5	NA	CASSLWAGTQETQYF	TGTGCCAGCAGTTTATGGGCCGGGACGCAAGAGACCCAGTACTTC
TRBV7-3	NA	TRBJ2-7	NA	CASSLKRTTYEQYF	TGTGCCAGCAGCTTAAAACGGACAACCTACGAGCAGTACTTC
TRBV6-5	TRBD2	TRBJ2-5	NA	CASRETSGRVETQYF	TGTGCCAGCAGGGAGACTAGCGGGAGGGTAGAGACCCAGTACTTC
TRBV18	NA	TRBJ2-2	NA	CASARGGGELFF	TGTGCCAGCGCCCGGGGCGGCGGGGAGCTGTTTTTT
TRBV7-9	TRBD1	TRBJ1-3	NA	CASSPSGGSGNTIYF	TGTGCCAGCAGCCCATCAGGGGGCTCTGGAAACACCATATATTTT
TRBV7-8	NA	TRBJ2-5	NA	CASSFGGRETQYF	TGTGCCAGCAGCTTCGGCGGGCGAGAGACCCAGTACTTC
TRBV30	TRBD1	TRBJ1-2	NA	CAWTPGQGAGGYTF	TGTGCCTGGACCCCTGGGCAGGGGGCTGGGGGCTACACCTTC
TRBV11-2	NA	TRBJ2-5	NA	CASSLILEGETQYF	TGTGCCAGCAGCTTAATCCTGGAGGGGGAGACCCAGTACTTC
TRBV19	NA	TRBJ1-1	NA	CASSIGVLMNTEAFF	TGTGCCAGTAGTATAGGGGTTCTCATGAACACTGAAGCTTTCTTT
TRBV15	NA	TRBJ1-3	few	CATSSDGLSGNTIYF	TGTGCCACCAGCAGCGACGGACTATCTGGAAACACCATATATTTT
TRBV19	TRBD2	TRBJ2-3	many	CASGTSGTSDTQYF	TGTGCCAGTGGGACTAGCGGCACCTCAGATACGCAGTATTTT
TRBV30	TRBD2	TRBJ2-1	NA	CAWRSASGGYNEQFF	TGTGCCTGGAGGAGTGCCAGCGGGGGATACAATGAGCAGTTCTTC
TRBV27	TRBD2	TRBJ2-5	NA	CASSPLTSGRETQYF	TGTGCCAGCAGTCCCCTGACTAGCGGGAGAGAGACCCAGTACTTC
TRBV30	NA	TRBJ2-7	NA	CAWSPKGGVLHEQYF	TGTGCCTGGAGTCCCAAGGGGGGGGTCCTCCACGAGCAGTACTTC
TRBV5-1	TRBD1	TRBJ1-5	few	CASSPGTGGHYSNQPQHF	TGCGCCAGCAGCCCCGGGACAGGGGGGCATTATAGCAATCAGCCCCAGCATTTT
TRBV29-1	NA	TRBJ1-3	few	CSAFGGGSGNTIYF	TGCAGCGCCTTCGGCGGGGGGTCTGGAAACACCATATATTTT
TRBV7-3	NA	TRBJ1-2	NA	CASSTGTGDYGYTF	TGTGCCAGCAGCACCGGGACCGGGGACTATGGCTACACCTTC
TRBV5-1	TRBD1	TRBJ1-1	NA	CASSLAYPGGTEAFF	TGCGCCAGCAGCTTGGCCTACCCAGGGGGGACTGAAGCTTTCTTT
TRBV7-3	TRBD1	TRBJ1-6	NA	CASSSTGQAPFLNSPLHF	TGTGCCAGCAGCTCGACCGGACAGGCGCCTTTCCTTAATTCACCCCTCCACTTT
TRBV18	TRBD2	TRBJ2-3	NA	CASSPLSSAGGFMDTQYF	TGTGCCAGCTCACCACTTTCGTCGGCGGGAGGGTTCATGGATACGCAGTATTTT
TRBV5-1	TRBD1	TRBJ2-1	NA	CASSLAAGTGFNEQFF	TGCGCCAGCAGCTTGGCTGCCGGGACAGGGTTCAATGAGCAGTTCTTC
TRBV29-1	TRBD1	TRBJ1-1	few	CSGKTGMDTEAFF	TGCAGCGGAAAGACAGGGATGGACACTGAAGCTTTCTTT
TRBV6-1	NA	TRBJ1-2	NA	CASSELIGYGYTF	TGTGCCAGCAGTGAATTGATAGGCTATGGCTACACCTTC
TRBV10-1	NA	TRBJ1-2	NA	CASSEGVYGYTF	TGCGCCAGCAGTGAGGGAGTCTATGGCTACACCTTC
TRBV9	TRBD2	TRBJ2-7	NA	CASSVVGGDEQYF	TGTGCCAGCAGCGTAGTCGGGGGGGACGAGCAGTACTTC
TRBV19	NA	TRBJ2-5	NA	CASSIQGQTQYF	TGTGCCAGTAGTATTCAGGGGCAGACCCAGTACTTC
TRBV27	TRBD1	TRBJ2-1	large	CASRVQGIYNEQFF	TGTGCCAGCAGAGTACAGGGGATCTACAATGAGCAGTTCTTC
TRBV2	NA	TRBJ1-2	few	CASSADNYGYTF	TGTGCCAGCAGTGCGGACAACTATGGCTACACCTTC
TRBV4-2	NA	TRBJ2-2	NA	CASSREGAHTGELFF	TGTGCCAGCAGCCGGGAAGGGGCGCACACCGGGGAGCTGTTTTTT
TRBV6-5	TRBD1	TRBJ2-5	NA	CASSYSYGTGQETQYF	TGTGCCAGCAGTTACTCGTATGGGACAGGCCAAGAGACCCAGTACTTC
TRBV9	NA	TRBJ1-3	NA	CASSGTGILTDTIYF	TGTGCCAGCAGCGGCACAGGGATCCTAACGGACACCATATATTTT
TRBV5-1	NA	TRBJ2-5	few	CASRRQVEETQYF	TGCGCCAGCAGAAGGCAGGTAGAGGAGACCCAGTACTTC
TRBV18	TRBD2	TRBJ2-7	once	CASSPDSGGSYEQYF	TGTGCCAGCTCACCCGACAGCGGGGGGTCCTACGAGCAGTACTTC
TRBV14	NA	TRBJ2-2	medium-sized	CASSRRDQNTGELFF	TGTGCCAGCAGCCGCCGGGACCAGAACACCGGGGAGCTGTTTTTT
TRBV25-1	NA	TRBJ1-6	NA	CASSASGVRAPLHF	TGTGCCAGCAGTGCTTCTGGGGTTCGGGCACCCCTCCACTTT
TRBV5-6	NA	TRBJ2-1	NA	CASSLTINEQFF	TGTGCCAGCAGCCTTACAATCAATGAGCAGTTCTTC
TRBV1	NA	TRBJ1-1	few	CTSSQDFLWGMKDTEAFF	TGCACCAGCAGCCAAGATTTTCTTTGGGGGATGAAGGACACTGAAGCTTTCTTT
TRBV13	TRBD1	TRBJ2-2	NA	CASSTTGDTGELFF	TGTGCCAGCAGCACAACAGGGGATACCGGGGAGCTGTTTTTT
TRBV6-1	TRBD1	TRBJ2-5	NA	CASRSGQGAQETQYF	TGTGCCAGCAGGTCGGGGCAGGGGGCCCAAGAGACCCAGTACTTC
TRBV7-3	NA	TRBJ1-6	NA	CASSLGGGNSPLHF	TGTGCCAGCAGCTTAGGGGGTGGGAATTCACCCCTCCACTTT
TRBV6-6	NA	TRBJ1-3	NA	CASRPSVLSSGNTIYF	TGTGCCAGCAGGCCCTCAGTCCTCAGCTCTGGAAACACCATATATTTT
TRBV6-1	NA	TRBJ1-2	NA	CASSEQGANYGYTF	TGTGCCAGCAGTGAACAAGGGGCTAACTATGGCTACACCTTC
TRBV28	NA	TRBJ2-5	few	CASSSRMSQETQYF	TGTGCCAGCAGCTCCCGCATGTCGCAAGAGACCCAGTACTTC
TRBV6-5	NA	TRBJ1-3	NA	CASSYSYTSGNTIYF	TGTGCCAGCAGTTACTCGTACACCTCTGGAAACACCATATATTTT